This T cell receptor beta chain is from a study of blood T cell repertoires in COVID-19. As for the study in general: Acute and convalescent COVID-19 specimens originated in the United States, Italy and Spain.

The length of the CDR3 is 16 residues. CDR1 LNHDA and CDR2 SQIVND come from the germline V gene (reference sequence). Trimming took 7 bases from V and 3 from J; bases not matched to a gene: 15. Sequenced by immunoSEQ multiplex PCR; TCRdb stores in-frame clones only, minus some. Found here are 75,000 to 90,000 clones, around 86% of them singletons; the top ten hold around 7.8%. This clone appeared a few times. V is TRBV19 and J is TRBJ2-7, with 7 positions matching TRBD1. The clonotype originates from a man between 50 and 59 years old with active COVID-19. The sequencing input was peripheral blood. The CDR3 bases are TGTGCCAGTACCTTGGGGGCAGGGGGAACCTACTACGAGCAGTACTTC. It yields the protein CASTLGAGGTYYEQYF.